The sequence of this T cell receptor (beta chain) was determined in a study of beta chain features in type 1 diabetes. Findings and limits, study-wide: Cells carrying high TCR expression could end up over-represented when cDNA is sequenced. Shortening of TCRB CDR3s, moderate but significant, appeared in all four CD4+ subsets of Type 1 diabetes patients. For patients and controls alike, PCR might favor shorter templates to the same degree.

This clone was seen more than once but under ten times. Its antigen is not known. This CDR3 has 13 residues. Trimming removed 6 bases from V and 1 base from J; junction bases left unmatched: 2. Germline loops: CDR1 KGHSH, CDR2 LQKENI. Reverse transcribing all isolated RNA meant expressed TCRB transcripts were sequenced. Only in-frame clones appear in the TCRdb table, and some are missing; sequencing was by immunoSEQ multiplex PCR. This table has roughly 160,000 clones, 6.5% to 10% appearing once. This TCR derives from a woman aged 18-29 years with type 1 diabetes. Sequenced: central memory CD4+ T cells from blood. The rearrangement uses TRBV18 and TRBJ2-7, with 8 positions matching TRBD1. CDR3 DNA: TGTGCCAGCTCCGGGACAGGATCCTACGAGCAGTACTTC. It translates to CASSGTGSYEQYF. Complete variable domain (other parts from reference TRBV18 and TRBJ2-7): NAGVMQNPRHLVRRRGQEARLRCSPMKGHSHVYWYRQLPEEGLKFMVYLQKENIIDESGMPKERFSAEFPKEGPSILRIQQVVRGDSAAYFCASSGTGSYEQYFGPGTRLTVT.